Presented here are 31 T cell receptor beta chains from one specimen sequenced in a study of CD8 T cells in Susac syndrome. The RNA, about 0.45 to 1 ug, was put through reverse transcription using random hexamers. TCRdb analysed the immunoSEQ multiplex PCR reads with MiXCR anew, one entry per CDR3 protein. The repertoire holds some 130,000 distinct CDR3 sequences, roughly 89% seen once, with roughly 0.25% in the top ten. Sequencing input: CD8+ T cells from PBMCs. These receptors were taken from a human donor with multiple sclerosis.

The rearrangement joins TRBV24-1 to TRBJ2-3; D unclear. The V and J ends lost 2 bases and 6 bases respectively, with 8 bases between them. The CDR3 has 13 residues. Germline loops: CDR1 KGHDR, CDR2 SFDVKD. CDR3 region: CATSDSAEDTQYF. CDR3 nucleotide sequence: TGTGCCACCAGTGATTCAGCCGAGGATACGCAGTATTTT.

The chain couples TRBV27 to TRBJ2-4; D may match TRBD1 or TRBD2 (7 bases each). V was cut by 1 base and J by 8 bases, with 15 bases left in between. CDR1 is MNHEY, CDR2 SMNVEV, per germline (reference sequence). The CDR3 has 15 residues. This CDR3 is CASSLYSRGGDIQYF. The CDR3 DNA follows: TGTGCCAGCAGTTTATATAGCAGGGGGGGAGACATTCAGTACTTC.

The rearrangement joins TRBV13 to TRBJ2-6; 7 bases are shared with TRBD1. The V gene end was trimmed by 4 bases and the J gene end by 0 bases; junction bases not matched to a gene: 12. CDR1 PRHDT and CDR2 FYEKMQ come from the germline V gene (reference sequence). The CDR3 is 19 residues long. The CDR3 loop is CASSSGKGTDSSGANVLTF. The CDR3 DNA reads as TGTGCCAGCAGCTCCGGGAAAGGGACAGACAGCTCTGGGGCCAACGTCCTGACTTTC.

The CDR3 DNA reads TGTGCCAGCAGCGTTGCGGTGGATCCGGACGAGCAGTACTTC. This gives the protein CASSVAVDPDEQYF. The J gene is TRBJ2-7, the V gene TRBV9; D is undetermined. The V and J ends lost 2 bases and 5 bases respectively, with 14 bases between them. This CDR3 spans 14 amino acids. In germline, CDR1 is SGDLS, CDR2 YYNGEE.

CDR3 nucleotides: TGTGCCAGCAGCCCATCGGGACTGAGCTCCTACGAGCAGTACTTC. Protein sequence: CASSPSGLSSYEQYF. The chain recombines TRBV7-8 with TRBJ2-7; TRBD2 is a possible D gene (6 bases). The ends were cut back, 5 bases at V and 0 bases at J, with 14 bases in the middle. Germline V CDR1 and CDR2: SGHVS, FQNEAQ. CDR3 size: 15 residues.

J is TRBJ2-7 and V is TRBV6-1; TRBD2 might be the D (6 bases). There are 13 residues in the CDR3. The V and J ends lost 2 bases and 5 bases respectively, with 10 bases between them. Germline V gives CDR1 MNHNS, CDR2 SASEGT. CDR3 coding DNA: TGTGCCAGCAGTGAACCTGGAGGGCACGAGCAGTACTTC. It encodes CASSEPGGHEQYF.

CDR3 residues: CASSGQGQETQYF. The DNA of the CDR3 is TGTGCCAGCAGCGGACAGGGCCAAGAGACCCAGTACTTC. The chain is built from TRBV12-3 or TRBV12-4 and TRBJ2-5, with TRBD1 matching over 8 bases. This CDR3 is built from 13 residues. After removal of 6 bases from V and 1 base from J, the junction contained 1 base not matched to a gene.

The chain is built from TRBV12-3 or TRBV12-4 and TRBJ1-1, with D hard to call. The V and J ends lost 4 bases and 5 bases respectively, with 8 bases between them. This CDR3 is 12 amino acids long. The CDR3 bases are TGTGCCAGCAGTTCGTGGGAGACTGAAGCTTTCTTT. Amino acids: CASSSWETEAFF.

This CDR3 is CASSLAVGYEQYF. Here the CDR3 DNA reads TGTGCCAGCAGCTTAGCGGTGGGCTACGAGCAGTACTTC. V gene TRBV7-7 combines with J gene TRBJ2-7; D not certain. Germline V gene sequence: CDR1 SSHAT, CDR2 FNYEAQ (reference sequence). Trimming removed 0 bases from V and 3 bases from J, with 6 bases in between. This CDR3 comprises 13 residues.

The CDR3 DNA sequence: TGTGCCAGCAGCTCCCTGAGAGAGATCACAGATACGCAGTATTTT. Translated, it gives CASSSLREITDTQYF. The chain has TRBV7-9 and TRBJ2-3; no reliable D call. Trimming left V 4 bases short and J 2 bases short, with 13 bases between. The CDR3 is 15 residues long. Germline-derived CDR1 and CDR2 are SEHNR and FQNEAQ (reference sequence).

The rearrangement links TRBV4-1 to TRBJ2-7, with a possible D match to TRBD1 (5 bases). This CDR3 is built from 14 residues. CDR1 MGHRA and CDR2 YSYEKL come from the germline V gene. Trimming stripped 3 bases from V and 2 bases from J, with 11 bases between. The DNA for the CDR3 is TGCGCCAGCAGCCATTCTGACAGACCCTACGAGCAGTACTTC. It translates to CASSHSDRPYEQYF.

The CDR3 reads CASSPTGVEAFF. The CDR3 nucleotides are TGTGCCAGCAGTCCGACAGGGGTTGAAGCTTTCTTT. This chain uses TRBV7-2 with TRBJ1-1; 8 bases agree with TRBD1. J gave up 7 bases and V 6 bases, and 4 bases lay outside the gene matches. CDR3 length equals 12 residues. CDR1 is SGHTA, CDR2 FQGNSA, per germline.

J is TRBJ2-2 and V is TRBV20-1; TRBD2 agrees at 12 bases. Germline CDR1 reads DFQATT; CDR2 reads SNEGSKA (reference sequence). V lost 6 bases to trimming and J lost 7 bases; unmatched junction nucleotides: 6. The CDR3 extends over 14 amino acids. The CDR3 is CSARTSGDIGELFF. The CDR3 coding sequence is TGCAGTGCCCGGACTAGCGGGGACATCGGGGAGCTGTTTTTT.

This chain uses TRBV7-9 with TRBJ1-6; possible D gene TRBD1, 6 bases. Trimming removed 5 bases at V and 7 bases at J, with 15 bases between. This CDR3 comprises 15 residues. The germline CDR1 and CDR2 sequences are SEHNR and FQNEAQ (reference sequence). The CDR3 spells CASSTDVQGNSPLHF. The DNA of the CDR3 is TGTGCCAGCAGCACAGACGTACAGGGAAATTCACCCCTCCACTTT. The variable domain in full, with the rest retrieved from reference TRBV7-9 and TRBJ1-6, is DTGVSQNPRHKITKRGQNVTFRCDPISEHNRLYWYRQTLGQGPEFLTYFQNEAQLEKSRLLSDRFSAERPKGSFSTLEIQRTEQGDSAMYLCASSTDVQGNSPLHFGNGTRLTVT.

The rearrangement links TRBV5-1 to TRBJ2-2; 7 bases are shared with TRBD1. Germline V gene lookup returns CDR1 SGHRS and CDR2 YFSETQ. The CDR3 loop spans 15 amino acids. V gave up 2 bases and J gave up 6 bases; unmatched junction bases: 7. The CDR3 sequence is CASSFEGGESGELFF. CDR3 bases: TGCGCCAGCAGCTTTGAAGGGGGCGAGTCCGGGGAGCTGTTTTTT.

Written as DNA, the CDR3 is TGTGCCAGCAGTGGGACGTACAGCTCCTACGAGCAGTACTTC. This codes for CASSGTYSSYEQYF. J is TRBJ2-7 and V is TRBV12-3 or TRBV12-4, with D possibly being TRBD1 or TRBD2 (5 bases each). The CDR3 consists of 14 residues. The V end lost 5 bases, the J end lost 0 bases, and 11 bases lay between the germline ends.

For the CDR3, the DNA is TGTGCCATCCCTATACAGGGTTCTTATGGCTACACCTTC. This sequence encodes CAIPIQGSYGYTF. The rearrangement joins TRBV10-3 to TRBJ1-2; D is perhaps TRBD1 (6 bases). The CDR3 extends over 13 amino acids. Trimming took off 8 bases at V and 5 bases at J, with 15 bases between the two ends. CDR1 and CDR2 from the germline V gene are ENHRY and SYGVKD.

The V call is TRBV15, the J call TRBJ2-5; D is undetermined. V lost 1 base and J 5 bases, leaving 11 bases between the germline ends. The CDR3 consists of 14 residues. Germline V CDR1 and CDR2: LNHNV, YYDKDF (reference sequence). CDR3 amino acids: CATSRVGVLETQYF. For the CDR3, the DNA is TGTGCCACCAGCAGAGTTGGAGTTCTGGAGACCCAGTACTTC.

The rearrangement joins TRBV29-1 to TRBJ1-1, with D unresolved. Trimming pared 0 bases from V and 10 bases from J, leaving 6 bases between. CDR1 is SQVTM, CDR2 ANQGSEA, per germline. This CDR3 comprises 10 residues. CDR3 nucleotides: TGCAGCGTTGAAGATCAAGGAGCTTTCTTT. Its translation is CSVEDQGAFF.

The J gene is TRBJ2-3, the V gene TRBV6-5, with TRBD2 matching over 10 bases. CDR1 is MNHEY, CDR2 SVGAGI, per germline. V trimming: 4 bases; J trimming: 2 bases; junction bases outside the gene matches: 6. This CDR3 has 16 amino acids. The CDR3 sequence: CASSWRAGGSTDTQYF. The CDR3 DNA reads TGTGCCAGCAGTTGGCGAGCGGGAGGGTCCACAGATACGCAGTATTTT.

The gene calls are TRBV4-3 and TRBJ1-2, with D maybe TRBD1 (6 bases). Trimming took 0 bases from V and 8 from J, leaving 16 bases between them. The CDR3 is made up of 15 amino acids. The germline V gene has CDR1 LGHNA and CDR2 YSLEER. CDR3 sequence (DNA): TGCGCCAGCAGCCAAGAGGCTCGGGGGGCTAGAGGCTACACCTTC. This sequence encodes CASSQEARGARGYTF.

The rearrangement links TRBV6-5 to TRBJ2-3; D is possibly TRBD2 (5 bases). The CDR3 contains 13 residues. V dropped 7 bases and J dropped 5 bases, with 13 bases sitting between them. In germline, CDR1 is MNHEY, CDR2 SVGAGI. The CDR3 bases are TGTGCCAGCACCCCTTCCAGCGGAGATACGCAGTATTTT. Translation: CASTPSSGDTQYF.

V usage is TRBV3-1 and J usage is TRBJ2-3; 13 bases are shared with TRBD2. This CDR3 is built from 15 residues. The trim removed 5 bases at V and 4 bases at J, leaving 3 bases unmatched. Germline loops: CDR1 LGHDT, CDR2 YNNKEL (reference sequence). CDR3 DNA: TGTGCCAGCAGCGGACTAGCGGGAGAGGCAGATACGCAGTATTTT. Translated, it gives CASSGLAGEADTQYF.

This sequence joins TRBV6-5 and TRBJ2-1, with D hard to call. Germline assignment: CDR1 MNHEY and CDR2 SVGAGI. This CDR3 is built from 18 residues. Trimming stripped 4 bases from V and 0 bases from J, with 19 bases between. The CDR3 DNA sequence: TGTGCCAGCAGTTCCCCAGCAGGCCCGCAGAGCTCCTACAATGAGCAGTTCTTC. Translating gives CASSSPAGPQSSYNEQFF.

In this sample, this clonotype turned up a few times. The chain combines TRBV6-1 with TRBJ2-7, with D possibly matching TRBD1 (6 bases). Germline V lookup: CDR1 MNHNS, CDR2 SASEGT. The V end was cut by 4 bases, the J end by 2 bases, with 15 bases between. The CDR3 spans 15 residues. The DNA of the CDR3 is TGTGCCAGCAGTGCCGATCAGGGGACACCCTACGAGCAGTACTTC. This encodes CASSADQGTPYEQYF.

The chain is built from TRBV12-3 or TRBV12-4 and TRBJ2-2; unclear D gene. V lost 2 bases, J lost 6 bases, and 7 bases lay in between. This CDR3 is 13 amino acids long. The CDR3 region is CASSLMAPGELFF. The CDR3 nucleotides read TGTGCCAGCAGTTTAATGGCGCCCGGGGAGCTGTTTTTT.

This chain uses TRBV10-3 with TRBJ2-7, with 8 bases fitting TRBD2. CDR1 and CDR2 from the germline V gene are ENHRY and SYGVKD. The CDR3 extends over 15 amino acids. V trimming: 6 bases; J trimming: 0 bases; junction bases outside the gene matches: 7. The CDR3 reads CAIRNERESSYEQYF. The DNA for the CDR3 is TGTGCCATCAGGAACGAGCGGGAGTCCTCCTACGAGCAGTACTTC.

The chain couples TRBV7-9 to TRBJ1-4, with D hard to call. Trimming pared 2 bases from V and 7 bases from J, leaving 14 bases between. CDR1 is SEHNR, CDR2 FQNEAQ, per germline (reference sequence). The CDR3 sequence is 15 residues long. The CDR3 loop is CASSLPDMAREKLFF. The CDR3 coding sequence is TGTGCCAGCAGCTTACCAGACATGGCTCGTGAAAAACTGTTTTTT.

V and J are TRBV25-1 and TRBJ2-5; 11 nucleotides match TRBD1. The J call may be mistaken, given a closer DNA end match to TRBJ2-7. Germline values: CDR1 MGHDK, CDR2 SYGVNS. This CDR3 spans 14 amino acids. The CDR3 loop reads CASSKRTGGNEQYF. CDR3 coding DNA: TGTGCCAGCAGTAAGAGGACAGGGGGCAACGAGCAGTACTTC.

CDR3 sequence reads: CASSVMAGSRADTQYF. In DNA, the CDR3 is TGTGCCAGCAGCGTTATGGCGGGATCTCGGGCAGATACGCAGTATTTT. The chain couples TRBV9 to TRBJ2-3; D might be TRBD2 (6 bases). The V and J ends lost 2 bases and 4 bases respectively, with 17 bases between them. The germline CDR1 and CDR2 sequences are SGDLS and YYNGEE. This CDR3 spans 16 amino acids.

This sequence joins TRBV30 and TRBJ1-2; tentative D call: TRBD1 (5 bases). Deletions cut 1 base from V and 2 bases from J, with 17 bases between. The CDR3 covers 16 residues. Germline CDR1 GTSNPN, CDR2 SVGIG (reference sequence). The CDR3 region has the DNA TGTGCCTGGAGTGGGTTCTCGGGGGAGGCCAACTATGGCTACACCTTC. This translates into CAWSGFSGEANYGYTF. The whole variable domain, remainder taken from reference TRBV30 and TRBJ1-2, is SQTIHQWPATLVQPVGSPLSLECTVEGTSNPNLYWYRQAAGRGLQLLFYSVGIGQISSEVPQNLSASRPQDRQFILSSKKLLLSDSGFYLCAWSGFSGEANYGYTFGSGTRLTVV.